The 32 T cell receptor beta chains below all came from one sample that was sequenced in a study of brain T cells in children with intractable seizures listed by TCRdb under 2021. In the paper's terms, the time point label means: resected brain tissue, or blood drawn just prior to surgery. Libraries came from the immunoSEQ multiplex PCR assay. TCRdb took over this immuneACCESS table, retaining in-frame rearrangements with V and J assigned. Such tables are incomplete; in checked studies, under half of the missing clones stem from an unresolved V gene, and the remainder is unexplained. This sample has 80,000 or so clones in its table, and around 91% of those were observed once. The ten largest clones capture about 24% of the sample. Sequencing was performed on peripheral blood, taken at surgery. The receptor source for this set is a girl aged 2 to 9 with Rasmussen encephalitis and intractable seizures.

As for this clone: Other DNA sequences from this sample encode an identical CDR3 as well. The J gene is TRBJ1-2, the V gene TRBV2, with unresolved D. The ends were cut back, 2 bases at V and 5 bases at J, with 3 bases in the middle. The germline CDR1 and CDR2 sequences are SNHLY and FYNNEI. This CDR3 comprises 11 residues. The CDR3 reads CASSESYGYTF. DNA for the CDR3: TGTGCCAGCAGTGAATCGTATGGCTACACCTTC.

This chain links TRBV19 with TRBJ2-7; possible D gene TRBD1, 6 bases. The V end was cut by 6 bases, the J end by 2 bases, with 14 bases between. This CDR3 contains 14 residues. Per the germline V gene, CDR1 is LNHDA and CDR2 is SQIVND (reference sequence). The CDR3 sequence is CASSPTGQPYEQYF. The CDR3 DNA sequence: TGTGCCAGTAGCCCGACGGGACAACCCTACGAGCAGTACTTC.

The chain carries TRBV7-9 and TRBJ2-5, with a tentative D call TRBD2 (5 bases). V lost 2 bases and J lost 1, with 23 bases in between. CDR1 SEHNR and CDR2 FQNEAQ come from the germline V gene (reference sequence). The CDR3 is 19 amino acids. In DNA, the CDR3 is TGTGCCAGCAGCTTAAGGGAATCTCGACTACAAAGCTGCCAAGAGACCCAGTACTTC. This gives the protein CASSLRESRLQSCQETQYF. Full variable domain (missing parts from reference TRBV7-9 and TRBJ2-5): DTGVSQNPRHKITKRGQNVTFRCDPISEHNRLYWYRQTLGQGPEFLTYFQNEAQLEKSRLLSDRFSAERPKGSFSTLEIQRTEQGDSAMYLCASSLRESRLQSCQETQYFGPGTRLLVL.

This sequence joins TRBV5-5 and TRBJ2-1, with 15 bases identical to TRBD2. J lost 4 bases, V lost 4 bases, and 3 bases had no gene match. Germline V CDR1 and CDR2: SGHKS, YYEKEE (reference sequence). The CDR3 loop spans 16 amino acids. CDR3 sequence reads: CASSGLAGGPYNEQFF. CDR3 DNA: TGTGCCAGCAGCGGACTAGCGGGGGGGCCGTACAATGAGCAGTTCTTC.

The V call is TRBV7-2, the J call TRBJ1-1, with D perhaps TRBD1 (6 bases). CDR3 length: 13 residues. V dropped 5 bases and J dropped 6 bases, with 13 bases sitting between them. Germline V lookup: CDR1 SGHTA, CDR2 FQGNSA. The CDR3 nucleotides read TGTGCCAGCAGCCAAGGGGGTGTCGCTGAAGCTTTCTTT. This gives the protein CASSQGGVAEAFF.

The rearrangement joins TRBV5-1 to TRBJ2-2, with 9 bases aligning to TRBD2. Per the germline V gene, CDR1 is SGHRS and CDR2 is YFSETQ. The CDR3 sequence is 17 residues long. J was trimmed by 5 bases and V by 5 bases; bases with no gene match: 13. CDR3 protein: CASRRALAGVPTGELFF. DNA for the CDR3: TGCGCCAGCAGACGGGCCTTAGCGGGAGTGCCAACCGGGGAGCTGTTTTTT.

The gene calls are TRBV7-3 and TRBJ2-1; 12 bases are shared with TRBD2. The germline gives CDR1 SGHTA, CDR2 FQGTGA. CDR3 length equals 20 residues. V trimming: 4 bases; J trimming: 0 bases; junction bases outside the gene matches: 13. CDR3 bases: TGTGCCAGCAGCTCCCCGACTTCGACTAGCGGGGGACGCTCCTACAATGAGCAGTTCTTC. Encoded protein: CASSSPTSTSGGRSYNEQFF.

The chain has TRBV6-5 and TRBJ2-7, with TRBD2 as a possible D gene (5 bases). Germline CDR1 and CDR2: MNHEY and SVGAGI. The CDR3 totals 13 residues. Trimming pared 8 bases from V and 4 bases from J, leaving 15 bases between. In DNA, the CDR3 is TGTGCCAGCGCTGCCGGGATCCAATACGAGCAGTACTTC. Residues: CASAAGIQYEQYF.

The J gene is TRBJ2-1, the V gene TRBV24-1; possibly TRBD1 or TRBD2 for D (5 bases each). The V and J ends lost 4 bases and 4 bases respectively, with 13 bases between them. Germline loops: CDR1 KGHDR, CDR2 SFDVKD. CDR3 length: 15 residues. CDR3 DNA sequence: TGTGCCACCAGTGAATACCGGGACGGGTACAATGAGCAGTTCTTC. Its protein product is CATSEYRDGYNEQFF.

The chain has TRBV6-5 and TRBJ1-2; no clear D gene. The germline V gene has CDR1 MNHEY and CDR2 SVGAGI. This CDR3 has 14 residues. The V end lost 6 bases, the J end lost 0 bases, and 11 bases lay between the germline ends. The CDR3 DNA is TGTGCCAGCAGGGCCGGCCCTACTAACTATGGCTACACCTTC. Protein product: CASRAGPTNYGYTF.

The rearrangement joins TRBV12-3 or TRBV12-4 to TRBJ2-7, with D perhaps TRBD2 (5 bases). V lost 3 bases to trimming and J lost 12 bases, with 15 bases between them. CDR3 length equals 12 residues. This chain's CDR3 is CASSFNLGGSYF. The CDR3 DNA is TGTGCCAGCAGTTTTAACCTCGGAGGCTCGTACTTC.

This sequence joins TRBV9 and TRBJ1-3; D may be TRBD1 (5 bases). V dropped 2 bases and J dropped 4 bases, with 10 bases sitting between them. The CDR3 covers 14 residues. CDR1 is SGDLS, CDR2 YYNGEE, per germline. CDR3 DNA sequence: TGTGCCAGCAGCGTCTCAGGGTCCGGAAACACCATATATTTT. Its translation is CASSVSGSGNTIYF.

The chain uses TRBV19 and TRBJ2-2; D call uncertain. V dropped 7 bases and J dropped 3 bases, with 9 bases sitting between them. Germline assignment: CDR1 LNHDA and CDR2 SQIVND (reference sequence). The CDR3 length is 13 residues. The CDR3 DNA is TGTGCCAGTAACGGCCTGGACACCGGGGAGCTGTTTTTT. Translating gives CASNGLDTGELFF.

In DNA form, the CDR3 reads TGTGCCAGCAGCCGACAGGGCGGGGAGACCCAGTACTTC. It specifies CASSRQGGETQYF. V usage is TRBV7-3 and J usage is TRBJ2-5; 7 bases map to TRBD1. Germline V lookup: CDR1 SGHTA, CDR2 FQGTGA. The CDR3 extends over 13 amino acids. Trimming removed 5 bases from V and 5 bases from J; junction bases left unmatched: 5. The whole variable domain, remainder taken from reference TRBV7-3 and TRBJ2-5, is GAGVSQTPSNKVTEKGKYVELRCDPISGHTALYWYRQSLGQGPEFLIYFQGTGAADDSGLPNDRFFAVRPEGSVSTLKIQRTERGDSAVYLCASSRQGGETQYFGPGTRLLVL.

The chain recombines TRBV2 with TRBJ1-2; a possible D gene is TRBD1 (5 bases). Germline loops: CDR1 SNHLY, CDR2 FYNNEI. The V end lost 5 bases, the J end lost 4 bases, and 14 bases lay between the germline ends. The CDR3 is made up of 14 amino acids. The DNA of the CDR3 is TGTGCCAGCAGTAGGGAGGCAGGGTCCTATGGCTACACCTTC. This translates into CASSREAGSYGYTF.

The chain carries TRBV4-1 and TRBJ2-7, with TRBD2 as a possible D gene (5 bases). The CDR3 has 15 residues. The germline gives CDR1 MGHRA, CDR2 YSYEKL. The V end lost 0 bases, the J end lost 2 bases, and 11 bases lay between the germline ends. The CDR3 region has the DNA TGCGCCAGCAGCCAAGAGGAGGATTCTACCTACGAGCAGTACTTC. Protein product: CASSQEEDSTYEQYF.

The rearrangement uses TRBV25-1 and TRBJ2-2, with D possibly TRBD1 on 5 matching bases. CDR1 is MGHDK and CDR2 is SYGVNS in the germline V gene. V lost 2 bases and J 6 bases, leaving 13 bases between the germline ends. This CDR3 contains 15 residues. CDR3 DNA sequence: TGTGCCAGCAGTGAAGTCGGCAGGGTTCCCGGGGAGCTGTTTTTT. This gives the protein CASSEVGRVPGELFF.

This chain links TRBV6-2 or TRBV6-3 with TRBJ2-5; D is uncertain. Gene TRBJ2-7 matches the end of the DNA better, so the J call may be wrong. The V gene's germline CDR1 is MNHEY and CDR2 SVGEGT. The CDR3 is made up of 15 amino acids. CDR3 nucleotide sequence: TGTGCCAGCAGTTACTATTGGCAGGCTCCCTACGAGCAGTACTTC. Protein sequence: CASSYYWQAPYEQYF.

The CDR3 region is CASSLVDEQYF. As DNA, the CDR3 is TGCGCCAGCAGCTTGGTGGACGAGCAGTACTTC. The chain has TRBV5-1 and TRBJ2-7; no firm D call. V was clipped by 0 bases and J by 5 bases, with 3 bases between them. Germline values: CDR1 SGHRS, CDR2 YFSETQ. This CDR3 comprises 11 residues.

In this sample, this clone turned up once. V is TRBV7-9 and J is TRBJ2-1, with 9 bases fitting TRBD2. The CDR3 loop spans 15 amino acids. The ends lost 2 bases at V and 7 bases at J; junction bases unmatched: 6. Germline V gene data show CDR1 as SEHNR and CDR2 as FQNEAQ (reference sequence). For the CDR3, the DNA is TGTGCCAGCAGCTTAATGAGCGGGGGGAGTAATGAGCAGTTCTTC. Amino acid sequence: CASSLMSGGSNEQFF.

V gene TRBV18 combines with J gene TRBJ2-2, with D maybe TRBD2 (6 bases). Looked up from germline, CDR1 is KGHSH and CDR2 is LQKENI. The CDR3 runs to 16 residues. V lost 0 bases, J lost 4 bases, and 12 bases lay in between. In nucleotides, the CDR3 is TGTGCCAGCTCACCACCGCTAGCGAGGCCCACCGGGGAGCTGTTTTTT. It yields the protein CASSPPLARPTGELFF.

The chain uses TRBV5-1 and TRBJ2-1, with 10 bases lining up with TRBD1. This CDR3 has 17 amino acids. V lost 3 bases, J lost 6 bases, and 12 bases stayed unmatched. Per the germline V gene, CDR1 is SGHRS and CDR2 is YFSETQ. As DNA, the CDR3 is TGCGCCAGCAGCTCGAGGGAGGGGACAGGGGCCTCCAATGAGCAGTTCTTC. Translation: CASSSREGTGASNEQFF.

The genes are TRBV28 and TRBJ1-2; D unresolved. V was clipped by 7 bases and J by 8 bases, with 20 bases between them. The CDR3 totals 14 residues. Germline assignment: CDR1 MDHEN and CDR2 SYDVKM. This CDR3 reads CASTLQARPFGYTF. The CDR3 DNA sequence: TGTGCCAGCACCCTTCAGGCCCGCCCCTTCGGCTACACCTTC.

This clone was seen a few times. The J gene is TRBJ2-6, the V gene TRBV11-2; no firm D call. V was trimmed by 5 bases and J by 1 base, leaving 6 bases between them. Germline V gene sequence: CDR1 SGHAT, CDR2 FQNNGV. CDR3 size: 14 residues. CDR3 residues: CASSLNSGANVLTF. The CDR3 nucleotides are TGTGCCAGCAGCCTGAATTCTGGGGCCAACGTCCTGACTTTC.

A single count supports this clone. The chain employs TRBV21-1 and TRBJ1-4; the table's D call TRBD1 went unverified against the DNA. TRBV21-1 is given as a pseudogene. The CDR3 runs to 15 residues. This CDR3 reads CASIFPGQGDEKLFF. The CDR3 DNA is TGTGCCAGCATTTTCCCGGGACAGGGAGATGAAAAACTGTTTTTT.

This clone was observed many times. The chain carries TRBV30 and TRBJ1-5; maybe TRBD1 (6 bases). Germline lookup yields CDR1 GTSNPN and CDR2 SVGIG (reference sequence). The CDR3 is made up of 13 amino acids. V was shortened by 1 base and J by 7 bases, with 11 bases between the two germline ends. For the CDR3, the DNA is TGTGCCTGGAGTGCGGACAGTTCCCAGCCCCAGCATTTT. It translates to CAWSADSSQPQHF.

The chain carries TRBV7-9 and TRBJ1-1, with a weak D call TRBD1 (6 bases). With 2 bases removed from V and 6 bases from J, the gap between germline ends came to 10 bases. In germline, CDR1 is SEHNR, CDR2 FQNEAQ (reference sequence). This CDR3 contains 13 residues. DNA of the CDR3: TGTGCCAGCAGCTTATCAGGGGCCGCTGAAGCTTTCTTT. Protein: CASSLSGAAEAFF.

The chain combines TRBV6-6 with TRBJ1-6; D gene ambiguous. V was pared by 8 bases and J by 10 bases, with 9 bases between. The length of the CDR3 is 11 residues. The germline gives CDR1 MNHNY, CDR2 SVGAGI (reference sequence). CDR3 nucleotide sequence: TGTGCCAGCGGGGAGATATCACCCCTCCACTTT. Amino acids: CASGEISPLHF.

This CDR3 reads CASSLEGRGTDTQYF. CDR3 nucleotides: TGTGCCAGCAGCTTAGAGGGCCGTGGCACAGATACGCAGTATTTT. The rearrangement uses TRBV7-3 and TRBJ2-3; a possible D gene is TRBD2 (5 bases). CDR3 length: 15 amino acids. Trimming left V 2 bases short and J 1 base short, with 10 bases between. CDR1 is SGHTA and CDR2 is FQGTGA in the germline V gene.

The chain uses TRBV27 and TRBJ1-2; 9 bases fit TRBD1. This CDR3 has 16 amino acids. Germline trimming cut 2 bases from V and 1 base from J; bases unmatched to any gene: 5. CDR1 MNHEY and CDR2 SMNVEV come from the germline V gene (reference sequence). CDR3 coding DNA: TGTGCCAGCAGTTTAGGACAGGGGCCTATTAACTATGGCTACACCTTC. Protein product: CASSLGQGPINYGYTF.

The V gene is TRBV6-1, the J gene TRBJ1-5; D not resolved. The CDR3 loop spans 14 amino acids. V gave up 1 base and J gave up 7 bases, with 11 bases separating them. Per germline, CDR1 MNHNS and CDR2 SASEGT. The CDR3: CASSEVPSVQPQHF. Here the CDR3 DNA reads TGTGCCAGCAGTGAAGTGCCCTCCGTGCAGCCCCAGCATTTT.

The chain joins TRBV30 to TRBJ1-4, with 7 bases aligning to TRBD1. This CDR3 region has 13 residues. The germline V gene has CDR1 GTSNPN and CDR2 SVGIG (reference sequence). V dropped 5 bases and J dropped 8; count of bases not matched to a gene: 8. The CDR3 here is CAWAGQESEKLFF. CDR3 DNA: TGTGCCTGGGCCGGACAGGAGAGCGAAAAACTGTTTTTT.